This T cell receptor beta chain was sequenced in a study of blood T cell repertoires in COVID-19. V lost 5 bases, J lost 6 bases, and 11 bases lay in between. The CDR3 spans 12 residues. Germline CDR1 SGHTA, CDR2 FQGNSA. This clone appeared once. The repertoire was sequenced with immunoSEQ multiplex PCR; TCRdb's copy has only in-frame clones and lacks some. This sample carries 150,000 to 200,000 clones, 75% to 90% of them seen once, and the ten largest clones take around 7%. V and J are TRBV7-2 and TRBJ2-7, with D possibly TRBD1 on 6 matching bases. Sequencing input: peripheral blood. This clonotype originated in a man aged 40-49 years with acute or convalescent COVID-19. The CDR3 DNA reads TGTGCCAGCAGCGTGCAGGGGCGCGAGCAGTACTTC. Translation: CASSVQGREQYF.